Following are 11 T cell receptor beta chains from one sample sequenced in a study of shared clonotypes between healthy human individuals. The repertoire was sequenced with immunoSEQ multiplex PCR; TCRdb's copy has only in-frame clones and lacks some. This sample has about 470,000 clones, with roughly 77% found just once. Sequencing was performed on PBMCs. These receptors all stem from a woman aged 35 to 49 in good health. Some clones in this sample may be carry-over from other donors' samples.

The chain is built from TRBV4-3 and TRBJ2-1; D perhaps matches TRBD1 (6 bases). The CDR3 is 14 amino acids. The V and J ends lost 4 bases and 8 bases respectively, with 15 bases between them. Germline V CDR1 and CDR2: LGHNA, YSLEER. The CDR3 DNA sequence: TGCGCCAGCAGCCCTCAGGGGTTAGCTCATGAGCAGTTCTTC. Its protein is CASSPQGLAHEQFF.

This chain links TRBV6-1 with TRBJ2-7; 13 bases are a match to TRBD2. V lost 4 bases and J lost 4; bases outside the gene matches: 10. The germline CDR1 and CDR2 sequences are MNHNS and SASEGT. This CDR3 contains 17 residues. This CDR3 is CASSGTSGRRLSYEQYF. DNA for the CDR3: TGTGCCAGCAGTGGGACTAGCGGGAGAAGGTTGAGTTACGAGCAGTACTTC.

The chain employs TRBV28 and TRBJ2-7; D unresolved. Germline loops: CDR1 MDHEN, CDR2 SYDVKM. V was cut by 2 bases and J by 0 bases, with 8 bases left in between. This CDR3 contains 14 residues. The CDR3 sequence is CASSLPAVSYEQYF. The CDR3 DNA follows: TGTGCCAGCAGTTTACCCGCAGTCTCCTACGAGCAGTACTTC.

The rearrangement links TRBV7-9 to TRBJ2-7; D possibly corresponds to TRBD2 (6 bases). CDR1 is SEHNR, CDR2 FQNEAQ, per germline (reference sequence). CDR3 length: 14 residues. V shed 4 bases and J shed 2 bases, with 12 bases lying between them. As DNA, the CDR3 is TGTGCCAGCAGCTCCTTTAGCGGAACCTACGAGCAGTACTTC. This translates into CASSSFSGTYEQYF.

This clone was counted a single time. This sequence joins TRBV19 and TRBJ2-3; D not resolved. The CDR3 has 11 residues. Germline CDR1 LNHDA, CDR2 SQIVND (reference sequence). The ends were cut back, 4 bases at V and 6 bases at J, with 5 bases in the middle. The CDR3 DNA follows: TGTGCCAGTAGTACCTTTGATACGCAGTATTTT. It codes for CASSTFDTQYF.

V is TRBV10-2 and J is TRBJ2-1; D unclear. The V end lost 5 bases, the J end lost 4 bases, and 12 bases lay between the germline ends. The CDR3 has 14 amino acids. The germline gives CDR1 WSHSY, CDR2 SAAADI. CDR3 in DNA: TGCGCCAGCAGTCAAGGCGGTGCATACAATGAGCAGTTCTTC. This encodes CASSQGGAYNEQFF.

The V call is TRBV7-9, the J call TRBJ1-2; tentative D call: TRBD1 (6 bases). The germline gives CDR1 SEHNR, CDR2 FQNEAQ (reference sequence). This CDR3 is 14 amino acids long. Between the trimmed V and J ends, which lost 2 bases and 0 bases, there was a span of 7 bases. CDR3 in amino acids: CASSLSGANYGYTF. The DNA for the CDR3 is TGTGCCAGCAGCTTATCAGGGGCTAACTATGGCTACACCTTC.

The V call is TRBV5-1, the J call TRBJ1-3; the match to TRBD1 covers 7 bases. This CDR3 is built from 17 residues. J lost 0 bases, V lost 0 bases, and 6 bases had no gene match. Germline lookup yields CDR1 SGHRS and CDR2 YFSETQ. The CDR3 bases are TGCGCCAGCAGCTTGGAAGGGACAGCGGTCTCTGGAAACACCATATATTTT. Residues: CASSLEGTAVSGNTIYF.

The chain couples TRBV28 to TRBJ1-2; the D gene is possibly TRBD1 (5 bases). V shed 8 bases and J shed 4 bases, with 11 bases lying between them. CDR1 MDHEN and CDR2 SYDVKM come from the germline V gene. The CDR3 runs to 12 residues. The chain's CDR3 is CASATGPYGYTF. The CDR3 region has the DNA TGTGCCAGCGCTACAGGACCCTATGGCTACACCTTC.

V is TRBV7-9 and J is TRBJ2-5, with 9 positions matching TRBD2. The last part of the DNA fits TRBJ2-7 better; the J call may be wrong. Germline CDR1 and CDR2: SEHNR and FQNEAQ (reference sequence). This CDR3 comprises 16 residues. CDR3 amino acids: CASSPRGSGRPYEQYF. The CDR3 nucleotides read TGTGCCAGCAGCCCCCGGGGCAGCGGGAGGCCCTACGAGCAGTACTTC.

This clone was counted once. The rearrangement links TRBV12-5 to TRBJ2-1, with 10 bases that match TRBD1. Germline V gene lookup returns CDR1 LGHNT and CDR2 FRNRAP. CDR3 length equals 19 residues. Germline trimming cut 5 bases from V and 1 base from J; bases unmatched to any gene: 14. The CDR3 DNA follows: TGTGCTAGTGGTGGACCGGGACAGGGGCCTCCCTATTCCTACAATGAGCAGTTCTTC. Translated: CASGGPGQGPPYSYNEQFF. Full variable domain (rest looked up from reference TRBV12-5 and TRBJ2-1): DARVTQTPRHKVTEMGQEVTMRCQPILGHNTVFWYRQTMMQGLELLAYFRNRAPLDDSGMPKDRFSAEMPDATLATLKIQPSEPRDSAVYFCASGGPGQGPPYSYNEQFFGPGTRLTVL.